A selection of T cell receptor beta chains follows, all from one sample in a study of metastatic and nonmetastatic thyroid tumors. TCRdb reanalyzed the PCR reads via MiXCR. This sample carries roughly 7,300 clones, approximately 32% of them seen once, and the ten largest clones take roughly a tenth. The sequenced material came from tumor tissue. The receptors shown here come from a female donor with papillary thyroid cancer or a benign thyroid nodule (not recorded which). Some clones in this sample may be carry-over from other donors' samples. CDR3s leave out the opening cysteine and the closing phenylalanine or tryptophan.

j_call,cdr3_length,v_call,cdr3_aa
TRBJ2-7,10,TRBV20-1,SADRGNYEQY
TRBJ2-3,11,TRBV29-1,SVEDTHTDTQY
TRBJ1-2,11,TRBV9,ASSVDGTYGYT
TRBJ2-7,11,TRBV6-2/TRBV6-3,ASCASGSYEQY
TRBJ2-1,14,TRBV4-3,ASSQEVRAFYNEQF
TRBJ2-7,15,TRBV19,ASSMRRQGSWSYEQY
TRBJ2-2,15,TRBV19,ASSPRDNFMGTGELF
TRBJ2-6,13,TRBV6-1,ASSERSSGANVLT
TRBJ2-1,10,TRBV15,ATSGGYNEQF
TRBJ2-1,11,TRBV10-1,ASSESGHYEQF
TRBJ2-4,14,TRBV9,ASSPTGGGAKNIHY
TRBJ1-4,13,TRBV25-1,AISDQDGGGEKLF
TRBJ1-1,11,TRBV12-3/TRBV12-4,ASSLGPNTEAF
TRBJ1-2,12,TRBV5-6,ASSYDRSMGCYT
TRBJ2-3,12,TRBV18,ASSPVAGRDTQY
TRBJ1-3,13,TRBV5-1,ASSQTGGLADTIY
TRBJ2-6,16,TRBV5-1,ASRYLGGEGTWAKVLT
TRBJ2-5,13,TRBV20-1,SARDTGLGLGTQY
TRBJ2-3,15,TRBV19,ASGFRSGVQSTDTQY
TRBJ2-7,10,TRBV9,ASSGGKNEPY
TRBJ1-4,14,TRBV25-1,ASSFSTPGTNEKLF
TRBJ2-1,14,TRBV15,ATSRDRRGSYNEQF
TRBJ2-2,16,TRBV28,ASSLLLSTASRPGELF
TRBJ1-5,16,TRBV4-1,ASSQEDSRALPSQPQH
TRBJ2-7,13,TRBV20-1,SASDRGQPPYEQY
TRBJ2-7,11,TRBV29-1,SVERTSGSEQY
TRBJ1-2,13,TRBV20-1,SASLRDRGLGGYT
TRBJ1-5,13,TRBV20-1,SAQRTGGGNQPQH
TRBJ1-1,11,TRBV12-3/TRBV12-4,ASSLGPNTEAF
TRBJ2-2,10,TRBV19,ASSVSDGELF
TRBJ2-7,12,TRBV6-1,ASSEGLVMGEQY
TRBJ2-3,11,TRBV5-1,ASSLDDADTQY
TRBJ1-1,13,TRBV20-1,SARDSRGAGVGAF
TRBJ2-2,14,TRBV5-1,ASSLGSGPGTGELF
TRBJ1-2,13,TRBV19,ASSMEPTPNYGYT
TRBJ1-1,10,TRBV5-4,ASSLGTGEAF
TRBJ1-5,12,TRBV12-3/TRBV12-4,ASSLAGSNQPQH
TRBJ2-7,11,TRBV6-4,ARSPTYREELY
TRBJ1-2,15,TRBV19,ASSIPWPQDRLYGYT
TRBJ2-4,11,TRBV6-5,ASSLGGGNIQY
TRBJ2-7,8,TRBV25-1,ASSTYEQY
TRBJ2-6,12,TRBV20-1,SARAGSGANVLT
TRBJ2-7,14,TRBV27,ASSPSRARSPYEQY
TRBJ1-6,14,TRBV5-1,ASSTQDSAYGSPLH
TRBJ1-3,10,TRBV20-1,SVQSSGNTIY
TRBJ2-1,11,TRBV20-1,SAPISGGNEQF
TRBJ2-1,12,TRBV20-1,SARSGGDYNEQF
TRBJ2-7,14,TRBV4-3,ASSQGTGTSDYEQY
TRBJ2-2,12,TRBV7-3,ANSPGTLTGELF